This TCR beta chain was sequenced in a study of T cell repertoires in breast cancer (dated by TCRdb to between 2015 and 2016). Notes on the research overall: Tumors, lymph nodes and peripheral blood lymphocytes from breast cancer patients, as well as peripheral blood from healthy control donors, were profiled. Most of the approximately 20 patient tumors analyzed for shared TCRs were ER+/PR+. The controls were nine healthy donors whose age range was similar to that of the patients. Sequencing yielded on average approximately 540,000 sequences per sample and 7.5 to 10 reads per input cell. The study reasoned that TCRs shared between breast cancer patients would target shared antigens, given breast cancer's low mutational burden and rare common mutations. After being minced and digested with Liberase and DNase, tumors and tumor-involved lymph nodes were passed through 70-um and 40-um filters. Tumor-free lymph nodes were processed with no enzymatic digestion, and blood samples were separated using Ficoll.

Summary of the overall study and its limitations: Genuine antitumor clones may have been missed because singleton TCRs were discarded and only part of each tumor was sampled. About 20 TCR pairs were shared across seven or more patient tumors and were rarely found in control blood, which suggests possible tumor specificity. Compared with tumor-free nodes, tumor-involved sentinel lymph nodes shared about fourfold more TCRs with matched tumor repertoires (around 8% versus 2.1%). Shared TCRs showed TRBV7 predominance, possibly reflecting tumor recognition or mispriming bias from eight TRBV7 primers. Shared TCRs were encoded by various nucleotide sequences, which suggests selection and expansion based on antigen. Because transcript abundance and primer differences skewed clone recovery, emulsion RT-PCR was regarded as qualitative rather than quantitative.

A word on this clonotype: Its target antigen remains unknown. No base qualities exist here, and no much larger clone lies one base off it.

Library preparation was by emulsion pairing. Unpaired genes were suppressed in a second nested PCR with blocking oligos, after which Illumina adaptors and barcodes were added in a third nested PCR. Each emulsion RT-PCR master mix contained about 4,500-280,000 T cells, with C-region, Stepout and V-region primers. The emulsions were generated using the Micellula Emulsion and Purification Kit, and the RT-PCR was run with Qiagen OneStep RT-PCR reagents. Pooled libraries were sequenced with paired-end 2 x 250 reads on an Illumina MiSeq. Under the source paper's analysis protocol: Read pairs were joined in Galaxy and clipped at the engineered overlap into separate alpha and beta files, and reads that were not clipped were discarded. Alpha-beta pairs were assigned using CompleteTCR, a MiTCR-based pipeline in which chains sharing read cluster identifiers are linked by an R script. TCR sequences observed only once, about 1-3.3%, were removed as potential sequencing errors. In TCRdb, the public reads were trimmed at Q25 with fastp and aligned with MiXCR, with productive beta chains retained. Rows matching on CDR3 protein sequence are summarized as one entry with the most common DNA and genes. The V and J calls here are based on TCRdb, not the publication. For this sample there are around 43,000 distinct CDR3 sequences; over 40% appear just once. Clones ranked in the top ten supply approximately 62% of the sample.

The study used an expanded emulsion RT-PCR method with primers for all TCR V genes to analyze paired alpha-beta TCRs of CD8+ T cells. CD8+ T cells were isolated with a CD8 positive selection kit and were then incubated overnight in about 10 IU/mL IL-2 prior to emulsion RT-PCR. Clipping removes 3 bases from V and 5 bases from J, with 3 as the unmatched junction base count. According to the germline V gene, CDR1 reads SGHRS and CDR2 reads YFSETQ. Including the terminal cysteine and phenylalanine, the CDR3 comprises 14 residues. Only the CDR3 part of the read is kept: 42 bases, read in frame from the first base.

This receptor was identified in a pool of human donors with breast cancer or a healthy control (not recorded which). Sequenced: CD8+ T cells. Recombination linked TRBV5-1 to TRBJ2-7, with 12 bases in between that match TRBD2. For the CDR3, the sequence is CASSWRTSGNEQYF. The DNA reads TGCGCCAGCAGCTGGCGGACTAGCGGGAACGAGCAGTACTTC.